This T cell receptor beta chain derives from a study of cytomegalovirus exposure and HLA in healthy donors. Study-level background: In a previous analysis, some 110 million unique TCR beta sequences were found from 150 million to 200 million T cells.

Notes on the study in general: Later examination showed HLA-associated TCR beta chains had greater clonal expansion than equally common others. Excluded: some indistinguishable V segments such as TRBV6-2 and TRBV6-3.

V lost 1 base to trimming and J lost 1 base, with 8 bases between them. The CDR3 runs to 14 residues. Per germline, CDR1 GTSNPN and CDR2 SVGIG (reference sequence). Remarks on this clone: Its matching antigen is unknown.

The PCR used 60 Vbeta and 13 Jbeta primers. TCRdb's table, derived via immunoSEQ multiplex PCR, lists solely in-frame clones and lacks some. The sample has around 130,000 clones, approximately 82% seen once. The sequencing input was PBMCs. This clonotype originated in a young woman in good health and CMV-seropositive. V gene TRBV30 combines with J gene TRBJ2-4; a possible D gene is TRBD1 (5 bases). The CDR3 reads CAWSAPGAKNIQYF. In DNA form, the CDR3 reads TGTGCCTGGAGTGCCCCAGGGGCCAAAAACATTCAGTACTTC. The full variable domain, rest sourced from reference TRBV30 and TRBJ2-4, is SQTIHQWPATLVQPVGSPLSLECTVEGTSNPNLYWYRQAAGRGLQLLFYSVGIGQISSEVPQNLSASRPQDRQFILSSKKLLLSDSGFYLCAWSAPGAKNIQYFGAGTRLSVL.